This T cell receptor beta chain emerged from a study of blood T cell repertoires in COVID-19. Study at large: COVID-19 samples, acute and convalescent, were from the United States, Italy and Spain. T cells, B-cell-depleted T cells, or PBMCs supplied cDNA or gDNA.

This clone was found a few times. In assigning cohorts, the study relied on participant-reported clinical history. For recovered donors of Cohort 3, there were two negative PCRs, clearance, or symptom resolution. This table comes from immunoSEQ multiplex PCR, and its TCRdb copy is limited to in-frame clones, with some not included. The table includes some 150,000 clones, approximately 80% detected once. From germline, CDR1 is MNHNY and CDR2 SVGAGI (reference sequence). The CDR3 totals 20 residues. Losses at the gene ends were 5 bases for V and 0 bases for J; bases not matched to a gene: 13. The rearrangement uses TRBV6-6 and TRBJ2-2; 12 bases agree with TRBD2. Sequenced input: PBMCs or T cells enriched from blood (not recorded which). This TCR came from a woman aged 40-49 years who had recovered from COVID-19. CDR3 DNA sequence: TGTGCCAGCAGTCTCAAGTGGGGACTAGCGGGCTACGCGAACACCGGGGAGCTGTTTTTT. Protein sequence: CASSLKWGLAGYANTGELFF.